Below are 21 T cell receptor beta chains sequenced from a single sample in a study of metastatic and nonmetastatic thyroid tumors. TCRdb re-called the PCR reads with MiXCR. The table has more than 40,000 clones, approximately 24% seen once. Before thyroid surgery, none of the patients had received any treatment. Sequencing was performed on tumor tissue. The receptors here all came from a female donor with papillary thyroid cancer or a benign thyroid nodule (not recorded which). Some clones in this sample may be carry-over from other donors' samples.

As to this clone: Germline is not matched at one junction end, which may reflect a read error. The genes are TRBV2 and TRBJ1-1; unclear D gene. The CDR3 loop spans 13 amino acids. The V gene's germline CDR1 is SNHLY and CDR2 FYNNEI. CDR3 DNA: TGTGCCACCCGCCGTGTTGGGTCCTACGAGCAGTACTTT. Protein: CATRRVGSYEQYF. Complete variable domain (other parts from reference TRBV2 and TRBJ1-1): EPEVTQTPSHQVTQMGQEVILRCVPISNHLYFYWYRQILGQKVEFLVSFYNNEISEKSEIFDDQFSVERPDGSNFTLKIRSTKLEDSAMYFCATRRVGSYEQYFGQGTRLTVV.

This chain joins TRBV24-1 and TRBJ2-5, with TRBD1 matching 7 bases. From germline, CDR1 is KGHDR and CDR2 SFDVKD. Trimming removed 0 bases from V and 5 bases from J; junction bases left unmatched: 5. This CDR3 has 15 amino acids. Here the CDR3 DNA reads TGTGCCACCAGTGATTTGTTTGGGACAGCGGAGACCCAGTACTTC. It codes for CATSDLFGTAETQYF.

This clone was counted many times. V gene TRBV4-2 combines with J gene TRBJ2-3; TRBD2 is a possible D gene (5 bases). Per the germline V gene, CDR1 is LGHNA and CDR2 is YNFKEQ. The CDR3 contains 17 residues. V dropped 5 bases and J dropped 3 bases, with 21 bases sitting between them. The CDR3 loop reads CASSERGPSPSTDTQYF. CDR3 coding DNA: TGTGCCAGCAGCGAACGCGGGCCTAGCCCCTCGACAGATACGCAGTATTTT.

The J gene is TRBJ2-1, the V gene TRBV20-1; 9 bases fit TRBD2. The junction had 2 bases not matched to a gene; V was cut back by 2 bases and J by 9 bases. CDR1 is DFQATT and CDR2 is SNEGSKA in the germline V gene (reference sequence). The CDR3 loop spans 12 amino acids. The CDR3, as DNA: TGCAGTGCTAGACTAGCGGGACTTGAGCAGTTCTTC. This translates into CSARLAGLEQFF.

This clone occurred many times. The genes are TRBV5-1 and TRBJ2-7, with D maybe TRBD2 (6 bases). Trimming left V 3 bases short and J 2 bases short, with 12 bases between. There are 14 residues in the CDR3. The germline V gene has CDR1 SGHRS and CDR2 YFSETQ. CDR3 protein: CASSSVGGTYEQYF. Here the CDR3 DNA reads TGCGCCAGCAGCTCCGTCGGGGGAACCTACGAGCAGTACTTC.

This clone was picked up a small number of times. The V and J genes are TRBV19 and TRBJ2-7; possibly TRBD2 for D (5 bases). The V end was cut by 7 bases, the J end by 7 bases, with 20 bases between. Germline loops: CDR1 LNHDA, CDR2 SQIVND (reference sequence). CDR3 length equals 14 residues. The CDR3 bases are TGTGCCAGTACCCCCGTGTCGGGTGGAGGAGAGCAGTACTTC. Amino acid sequence: CASTPVSGGGEQYF.

This clone has a handful of counts. In DNA, the CDR3 is TGCGCCAGCAGGCCTCAGGGCTTAGGGGTCTACGAGCAGTACTTC. Amino acid sequence: CASRPQGLGVYEQYF. The chain is built from TRBV10-2 and TRBJ2-7, with a weak D call TRBD1 (5 bases). This CDR3 is 15 amino acids long. Germline CDR1 reads WSHSY; CDR2 reads SAAADI. Deletions cut 6 bases from V and 3 bases from J, with 18 bases between.

The rearrangement joins TRBV5-1 to TRBJ2-7, with a weak D call TRBD1 (6 bases). CDR3 length equals 15 residues. The V gene lost 4 bases and the J gene lost 0 bases, with 14 bases spanning the gap. Germline assignment: CDR1 SGHRS and CDR2 YFSETQ. Here the CDR3 reads CASSPRQESSYEQYF. CDR3 sequence (DNA): TGCGCCAGCAGCCCGAGACAGGAGAGCTCCTACGAGCAGTACTTC. The full variable domain, its missing parts supplied by reference TRBV5-1 and TRBJ2-7, is KAGVTQTPRYLIKTRGQQVTLSCSPISGHRSVSWYQQTPGQGLQFLFEYFSETQRNKGNFPGRFSGRQFSNSRSEMNVSTLELGDSALYLCASSPRQESSYEQYFGPGTRLTVT.

This clone was seen only a few times. As DNA, the CDR3 is TGTGCCAGCAGCGCCATGGTGTCCGAGCAGTACTTC. Protein product: CASSAMVSEQYF. The chain employs TRBV6-1 and TRBJ2-7; D unresolved. V shed 6 bases and J shed 6 bases, with 12 bases lying between them. The CDR3 sequence is 12 residues long. Looked up from germline, CDR1 is MNHNS and CDR2 is SASEGT.

The chain joins TRBV6-2 or TRBV6-3 to TRBJ2-3; D is ambiguous. The V gene's germline CDR1 is MNHEY and CDR2 SVGEGT. The CDR3 spans 15 residues. Trimming removed 0 bases at V and 0 bases at J, with 7 bases between. The DNA of the CDR3 is TGTGCCAGCAGTTACTCGATTGGCAGCACAGATACGCAGTATTTT. Its protein product is CASSYSIGSTDTQYF.

J is TRBJ1-4 and V is TRBV10-3, with 9 positions matching TRBD1. This CDR3 has 19 residues. Germline lookup yields CDR1 ENHRY and CDR2 SYGVKD. Unmatched junction bases numbered 20, after V lost 10 bases and J lost 2 bases. In DNA form, the CDR3 reads TGTGCCACCAGCCCGGGCGGGACAGGGTATATGATGACTAATGAAAAACTGTTTTTT. Translation: CATSPGGTGYMMTNEKLFF.

This clone showed up just a few times. The genes are TRBV6-2 or TRBV6-3 and TRBJ2-5; 8 bases fit TRBD1. The germline V gene encodes CDR1 MNHEY and CDR2 SVGEGT. J lost 6 bases, V lost 4 bases, and 7 bases had no gene match. This CDR3 region has 14 residues. The CDR3 is CASSLGQAGKTQYF. The CDR3 bases are TGTGCCAGCAGTTTGGGACAGGCTGGGAAGACCCAGTACTTC.

This clone was counted between two and nine times. This chain uses TRBV6-2 or TRBV6-3 with TRBJ2-7; 8 bases agree with TRBD2. V was pared by 8 bases and J by 2 bases, with 14 bases of the junction left unmatched. This CDR3 region has 16 residues. Germline V lookup: CDR1 MNHEY, CDR2 SVGEGT. CDR3 sequence: CASLPITGTRTYEQYF. For the CDR3, the DNA is TGTGCCAGCCTACCTATCACCGGGACTAGAACCTACGAGCAGTACTTC.

The table lists this clone with many counts. The rearrangement links TRBV19 to TRBJ1-5, with 7 nucleotides matching TRBD1. The germline V gene encodes CDR1 LNHDA and CDR2 SQIVND (reference sequence). V dropped 6 bases and J dropped 3; count of bases not matched to a gene: 8. The CDR3 is 15 residues long. The CDR3 is CASSKAGQLNQPQHF. CDR3 nucleotide sequence: TGTGCCAGTAGCAAGGCGGGACAGCTCAATCAGCCCCAGCATTTT.

This clone has a single count. The rearrangement uses TRBV7-3 and TRBJ2-1; no clear D gene. From germline, CDR1 is SGHTA and CDR2 FQGTGA. This CDR3 is 13 amino acids long. With 3 bases removed from V and 6 bases from J, the gap between germline ends came to 9 bases. In DNA form, the CDR3 reads TGTGCCAGCAGCTTCGCACAGCTCAATGAGCAGTTCTTC. This encodes CASSFAQLNEQFF.

The sample holds one count of this clone. The chain recombines TRBV5-1 with TRBJ2-2; D remains unclear. Germline CDR1 reads SGHRS; CDR2 reads YFSETQ. CDR3 length: 13 amino acids. Trimming took 2 bases from V and 5 from J, leaving 7 bases between them. The CDR3 here is CASSLSGTGELFF. CDR3 nucleotide sequence: TGCGCCAGCAGCTTATCGGGTACCGGGGAGCTGTTTTTT. Full variable domain (remainder filled in from reference TRBV5-1 and TRBJ2-2): KAGVTQTPRYLIKTRGQQVTLSCSPISGHRSVSWYQQTPGQGLQFLFEYFSETQRNKGNFPGRFSGRQFSNSRSEMNVSTLELGDSALYLCASSLSGTGELFFGEGSRLTVL.

This clone has a count of ten or more. The chain couples TRBV19 to TRBJ1-2, with D uncertain. The germline V gene has CDR1 LNHDA and CDR2 SQIVND (reference sequence). V was cut by 4 bases and J by 7 bases, with 16 bases left in between. The CDR3 has 14 residues. The CDR3 here is CASSKGTAFGGYTF. The DNA for the CDR3 is TGTGCCAGTAGTAAGGGAACGGCCTTCGGTGGCTACACCTTC.

This clone was observed many times. The rearrangement links TRBV5-1 to TRBJ1-3; TRBD1 might be the D (6 bases). CDR1 is SGHRS, CDR2 YFSETQ, per germline. V lost 1 base, J lost 4 bases, and 9 bases lay in between. This CDR3 region has 14 residues. The CDR3 protein is CASSLNGQGNTIYF. The CDR3 DNA is TGCGCCAGCAGCTTGAACGGACAGGGAAACACCATATATTTT.

This chain links TRBV14 with TRBJ2-3; a possible D gene is TRBD2 (6 bases). The V end lost 5 bases, the J end lost 4 bases, and 13 bases lay between the germline ends. The CDR3 spans 14 residues. Germline CDR1 SGHDN, CDR2 FVKESK. CDR3 protein: CASSTRGGSDTQYF. The CDR3 DNA is TGTGCCAGCAGCACTCGGGGAGGCTCAGATACGCAGTATTTT.

This clone has a single count. The gene calls are TRBV18 and TRBJ1-1; D remains ambiguous. The V gene lost 6 bases and the J gene lost 0 bases, with 17 bases spanning the gap. From germline, CDR1 is KGHSH and CDR2 LQKENI. The CDR3 totals 16 residues. The chain's CDR3 is CASSPNSGNMNTEAFF. CDR3 coding DNA: TGTGCCAGCTCCCCGAACTCCGGGAACATGAACACTGAAGCTTTCTTT. The entire variable domain, with the rest obtained from reference TRBV18 and TRBJ1-1, is as follows: NAGVMQNPRHLVRRRGQEARLRCSPMKGHSHVYWYRQLPEEGLKFMVYLQKENIIDESGMPKERFSAEFPKEGPSILRIQQVVRGDSAAYFCASSPNSGNMNTEAFFGQGTRLTVV.

This clone was picked up many times. The V gene is TRBV7-2, the J gene TRBJ2-7; perhaps TRBD1 as D (7 bases). The ends were cut back, 5 bases at V and 4 bases at J, with 12 bases in the middle. CDR3 length: 13 residues. Germline V lookup: CDR1 SGHTA, CDR2 FQGNSA. The DNA of the CDR3 is TGTGCCAGCAGCCAGGGGGGTTATTACGAGCAGTACTTC. Amino acid sequence: CASSQGGYYEQYF.